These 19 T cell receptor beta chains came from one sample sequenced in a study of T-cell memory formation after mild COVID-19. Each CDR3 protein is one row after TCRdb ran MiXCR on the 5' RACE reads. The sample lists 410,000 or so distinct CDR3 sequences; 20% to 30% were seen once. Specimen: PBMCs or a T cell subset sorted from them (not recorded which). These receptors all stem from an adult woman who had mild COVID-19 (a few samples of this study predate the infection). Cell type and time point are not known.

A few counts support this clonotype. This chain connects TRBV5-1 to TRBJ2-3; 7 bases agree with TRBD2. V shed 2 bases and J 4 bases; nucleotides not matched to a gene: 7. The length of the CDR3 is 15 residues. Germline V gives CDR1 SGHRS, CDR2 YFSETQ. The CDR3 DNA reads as TGCGCCAGCAGCTTAGAGGGACTACCTTCAGATACGCAGTATTTT. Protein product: CASSLEGLPSDTQYF.

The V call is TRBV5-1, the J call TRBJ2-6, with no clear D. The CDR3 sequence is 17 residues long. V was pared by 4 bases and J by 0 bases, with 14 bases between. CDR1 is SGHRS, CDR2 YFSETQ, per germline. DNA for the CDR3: TGCGCCAGCAGCGTTGGGCAGGTCATCTCTGGGGCCAACGTCCTGACTTTC. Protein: CASSVGQVISGANVLTF.

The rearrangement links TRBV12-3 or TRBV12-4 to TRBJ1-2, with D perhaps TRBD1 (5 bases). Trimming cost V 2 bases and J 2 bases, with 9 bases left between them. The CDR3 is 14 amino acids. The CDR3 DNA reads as TGTGCCAGCAGTTTACAGGGTCCGAACTATGGCTACACCTTC. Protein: CASSLQGPNYGYTF.

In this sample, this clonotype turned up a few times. This CDR3 is CSASASGMYGNQPQHF. The DNA of the CDR3 is TGCAGTGCTAGTGCGTCAGGGATGTATGGAAATCAGCCCCAGCATTTT. The rearrangement uses TRBV20-1 and TRBJ1-5; maybe TRBD1 (5 bases). This CDR3 has 16 amino acids. The V and J ends lost 3 bases and 4 bases respectively, with 19 bases between them. Looked up from germline, CDR1 is DFQATT and CDR2 is SNEGSKA (reference sequence).

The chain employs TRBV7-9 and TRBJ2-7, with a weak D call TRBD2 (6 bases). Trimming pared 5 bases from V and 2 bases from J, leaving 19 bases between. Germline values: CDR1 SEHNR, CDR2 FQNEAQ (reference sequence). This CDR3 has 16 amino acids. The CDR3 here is CASSPSRGKLAYEQYF. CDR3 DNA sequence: TGTGCCAGCAGCCCTTCCCGGGGGAAGTTGGCCTACGAGCAGTACTTC. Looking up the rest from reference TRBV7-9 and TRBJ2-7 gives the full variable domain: DTGVSQNPRHKITKRGQNVTFRCDPISEHNRLYWYRQTLGQGPEFLTYFQNEAQLEKSRLLSDRFSAERPKGSFSTLEIQRTEQGDSAMYLCASSPSRGKLAYEQYFGPGTRLTVT.

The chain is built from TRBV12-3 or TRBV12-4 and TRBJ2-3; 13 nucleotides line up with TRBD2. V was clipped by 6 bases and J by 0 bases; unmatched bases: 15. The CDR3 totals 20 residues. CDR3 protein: CASRPELAGGRGPSTDTQYF. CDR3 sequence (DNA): TGTGCCAGCAGGCCCGAACTAGCGGGGGGGCGGGGACCAAGCACAGATACGCAGTATTTT.

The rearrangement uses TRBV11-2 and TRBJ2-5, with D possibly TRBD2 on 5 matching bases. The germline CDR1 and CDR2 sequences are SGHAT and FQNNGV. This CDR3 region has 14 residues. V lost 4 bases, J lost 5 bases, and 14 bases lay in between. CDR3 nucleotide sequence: TGTGCCAGCAGCTCGGTTACGGGGTGGGAGACCCAGTACTTC. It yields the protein CASSSVTGWETQYF.

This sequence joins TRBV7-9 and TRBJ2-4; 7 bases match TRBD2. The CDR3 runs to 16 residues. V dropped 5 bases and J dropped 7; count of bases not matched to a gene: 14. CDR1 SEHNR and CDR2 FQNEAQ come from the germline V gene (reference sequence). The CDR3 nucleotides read TGTGCCAGCAGCCTTCTGACGGGAGGCCCCTCCAACATTCAGTACTTC. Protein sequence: CASSLLTGGPSNIQYF. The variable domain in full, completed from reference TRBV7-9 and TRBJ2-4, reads DTGVSQNPRHKITKRGQNVTFRCDPISEHNRLYWYRQTLGQGPEFLTYFQNEAQLEKSRLLSDRFSAERPKGSFSTLEIQRTEQGDSAMYLCASSLLTGGPSNIQYFGAGTRLSVL.

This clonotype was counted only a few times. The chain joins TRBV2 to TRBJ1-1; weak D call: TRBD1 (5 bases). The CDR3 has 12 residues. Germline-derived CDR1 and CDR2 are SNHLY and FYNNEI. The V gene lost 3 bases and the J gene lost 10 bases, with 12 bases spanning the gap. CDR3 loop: CASSEYTGGAFF. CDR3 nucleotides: TGTGCCAGCAGTGAGTACACGGGGGGAGCTTTCTTT. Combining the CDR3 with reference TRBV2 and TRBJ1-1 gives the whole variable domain EPEVTQTPSHQVTQMGQEVILRCVPISNHLYFYWYRQILGQKVEFLVSFYNNEISEKSEIFDDQFSVERPDGSNFTLKIRSTKLEDSAMYFCASSEYTGGAFFGQGTRLTVV.

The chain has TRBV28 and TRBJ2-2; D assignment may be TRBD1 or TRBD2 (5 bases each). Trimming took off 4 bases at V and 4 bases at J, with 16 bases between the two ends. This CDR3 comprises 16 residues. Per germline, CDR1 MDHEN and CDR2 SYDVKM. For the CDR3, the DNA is TGTGCCAGCAGTTCCTGGGACCTCCGGGGCACCGGGGAGCTGTTTTTT. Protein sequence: CASSSWDLRGTGELFF.

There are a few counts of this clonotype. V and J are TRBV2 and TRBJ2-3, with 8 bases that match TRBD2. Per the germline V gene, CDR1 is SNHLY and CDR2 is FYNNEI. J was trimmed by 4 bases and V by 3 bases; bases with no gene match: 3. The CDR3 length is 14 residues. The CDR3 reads CASSDGTRPDTQYF. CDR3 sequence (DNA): TGTGCCAGCAGTGACGGGACTAGACCAGATACGCAGTATTTT.

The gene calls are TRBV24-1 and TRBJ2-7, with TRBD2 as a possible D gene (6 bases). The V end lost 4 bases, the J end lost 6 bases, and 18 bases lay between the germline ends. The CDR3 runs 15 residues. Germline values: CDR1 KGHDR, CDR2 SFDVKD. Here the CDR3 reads CATSDPGVGKGEQYF. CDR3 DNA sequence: TGTGCCACCAGTGACCCGGGGGTCGGGAAAGGCGAGCAGTACTTC.

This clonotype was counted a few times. CDR3 protein: CSASETENQPQHF. The DNA for the CDR3 is TGCAGTGCTAGCGAGACAGAGAATCAGCCCCAGCATTTT. This chain connects TRBV20-1 to TRBJ1-5, with a tentative D call TRBD1 (5 bases). Germline V gene sequence: CDR1 DFQATT, CDR2 SNEGSKA (reference sequence). V was cut by 3 bases and J by 4 bases, with 10 bases left in between. CDR3 length: 13 amino acids.

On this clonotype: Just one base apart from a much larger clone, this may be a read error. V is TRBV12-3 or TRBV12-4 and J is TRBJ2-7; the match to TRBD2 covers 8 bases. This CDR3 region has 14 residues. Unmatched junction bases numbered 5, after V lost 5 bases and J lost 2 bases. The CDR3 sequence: CASSKSGGPYEQYF. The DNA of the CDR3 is TGTGCCAGCAGTAAGAGCGGGGGACCCTACGAGCAGTACTTC.

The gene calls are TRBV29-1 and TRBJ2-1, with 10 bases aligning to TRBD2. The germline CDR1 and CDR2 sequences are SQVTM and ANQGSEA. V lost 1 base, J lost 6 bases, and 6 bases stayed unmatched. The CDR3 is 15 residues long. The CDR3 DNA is TGCAGCGTTGAAGGGACTAGCGGCGACCCCAATGAGCAGTTCTTC. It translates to CSVEGTSGDPNEQFF.

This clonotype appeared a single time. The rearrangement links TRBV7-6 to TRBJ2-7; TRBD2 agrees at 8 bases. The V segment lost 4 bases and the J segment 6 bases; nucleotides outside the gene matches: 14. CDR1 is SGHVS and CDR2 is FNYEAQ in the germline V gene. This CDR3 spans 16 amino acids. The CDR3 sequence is CASSSRVSGTLREQYF. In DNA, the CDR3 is TGTGCCAGCAGCTCCCGAGTTAGCGGGACTCTTCGCGAGCAGTACTTC.

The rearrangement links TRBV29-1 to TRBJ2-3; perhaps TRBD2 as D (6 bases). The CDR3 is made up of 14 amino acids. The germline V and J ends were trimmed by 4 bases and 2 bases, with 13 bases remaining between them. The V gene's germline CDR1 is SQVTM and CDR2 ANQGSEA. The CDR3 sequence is CSVVPAGYTDTQYF. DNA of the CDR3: TGCAGCGTTGTTCCGGCGGGGTACACAGATACGCAGTATTTT.

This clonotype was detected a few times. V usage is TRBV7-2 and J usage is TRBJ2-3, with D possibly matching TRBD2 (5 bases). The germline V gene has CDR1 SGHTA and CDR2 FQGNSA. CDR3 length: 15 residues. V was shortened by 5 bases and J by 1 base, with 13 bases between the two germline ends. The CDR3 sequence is CASSLIGERTDTQYF. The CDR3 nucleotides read TGTGCCAGCAGCCTCATCGGGGAACGCACAGATACGCAGTATTTT.

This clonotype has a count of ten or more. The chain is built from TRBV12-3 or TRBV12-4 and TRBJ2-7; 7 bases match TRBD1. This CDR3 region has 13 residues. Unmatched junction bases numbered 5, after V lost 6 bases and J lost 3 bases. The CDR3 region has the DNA TGTGCCAGCAGACGACAGGGTATCTACGAGCAGTACTTC. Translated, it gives CASRRQGIYEQYF.